The 9 T cell receptor beta chains reported below all come from one sample, sequenced in a study of beta chain features in type 1 diabetes. The entirety of the isolated RNA underwent reverse transcription, so expressed TCRB transcripts were sequenced. The repertoire was sequenced with immunoSEQ multiplex PCR; TCRdb's copy has only in-frame clones and lacks some. Altogether roughly 150,000 clones are present, roughly 11% being singletons, with the ten largest covering roughly 1.9%. Sample: central memory CD4+ T cells from blood. These receptors were taken from a man aged 18 to 30 in good health.

This clone was seen only a few times. This chain joins TRBV7-2 and TRBJ2-3; the D gene is possibly TRBD1 (5 bases). Germline CDR1 reads SGHTA; CDR2 reads FQGNSA. This CDR3 has 13 amino acids. Deletions cut 1 base from V and 9 bases from J, with 11 bases between. Here the CDR3 DNA reads TGTGCCAGCAGCTTAGAGGTCGCAGGGACGCAGTATTTT. This sequence encodes CASSLEVAGTQYF.

This chain uses TRBV6-5 with TRBJ1-5; 8 nucleotides agree with TRBD1. This CDR3 spans 15 amino acids. With 5 bases clipped from V and 2 bases from J, the junction kept 5 bases outside the gene matches. Germline CDR1 is MNHEY and CDR2 is SVGAGI. CDR3 region: CASSTGGGGNQPQHF. The CDR3 nucleotides read TGTGCCAGCAGTACAGGGGGGGGCGGCAATCAGCCCCAGCATTTT.

This clone was counted ten times or more. V gene TRBV5-1 combines with J gene TRBJ2-1, with 11 positions matching TRBD2. CDR1 is SGHRS and CDR2 is YFSETQ in the germline V gene. CDR3 length: 15 residues. The trim removed 3 bases at V and 8 bases at J, leaving 7 bases unmatched. This CDR3 reads CASSSTSGSTDEQFF. In nucleotides, the CDR3 is TGCGCCAGCAGCTCCACTAGCGGGAGTACTGATGAGCAGTTCTTC.

This clone was observed at least ten times. The chain employs TRBV7-9 and TRBJ2-3, with D perhaps being TRBD1 or TRBD2 (5 bases each). The V gene lost 8 bases and the J gene lost 7 bases, with 16 bases spanning the gap. Germline V CDR1 and CDR2: SEHNR, FQNEAQ (reference sequence). The CDR3 spans 13 residues. The DNA of the CDR3 is TGTGCCAGCTTAGTGGCAGGGAGATATACGCAGTATTTT. This gives the protein CASLVAGRYTQYF.

This clone was picked up a small number of times. The chain combines TRBV5-1 with TRBJ2-7; D gene ambiguous. Looked up from germline, CDR1 is SGHRS and CDR2 is YFSETQ. This CDR3 has 14 residues. Trimming removed 6 bases from V and 3 bases from J, with 16 bases in between. In DNA form, the CDR3 reads TGCGCCAGCAATTGGGGTGGTAATCGCTACGAGCAGTACTTC. It specifies CASNWGGNRYEQYF.

This clone was recorded a few times. CDR3 in amino acids: CASSDSRLPGGGTDTQYF. The CDR3 DNA reads TGTGCCAGCAGTGATTCCCGTCTCCCCGGGGGGGGCACAGATACGCAGTATTTT. This chain links TRBV25-1 with TRBJ2-3; 8 nucleotides match TRBD2. V gave up 3 bases and J gave up 1 base; unmatched junction bases: 12. The length of the CDR3 is 18 residues. The germline V gene encodes CDR1 MGHDK and CDR2 SYGVNS.

This sequence joins TRBV5-1 and TRBJ2-1, with D possibly matching TRBD1 (6 bases). Trimming removed 2 bases at V and 8 bases at J, with 14 bases between. CDR1 is SGHRS and CDR2 is YFSETQ in the germline V gene. The CDR3 loop spans 14 amino acids. The CDR3 sequence: CASSFGQYRDEQFF. CDR3 nucleotides: TGCGCCAGCAGCTTTGGACAGTACCGTGATGAGCAGTTCTTC.

This clone was found a few times. The chain couples TRBV28 to TRBJ1-2; 9 nucleotides line up with TRBD1. Germline values: CDR1 MDHEN, CDR2 SYDVKM. The CDR3 spans 14 residues. Trimming took 5 bases from V and 5 from J; bases not matched to a gene: 6. The CDR3 protein is CASSTRDRAYGYTF. CDR3 nucleotides: TGTGCCAGCAGTACCCGGGACAGGGCGTATGGCTACACCTTC.

The gene calls are TRBV7-2 and TRBJ2-1, with unresolved D. CDR3 length: 14 amino acids. V was shortened by 5 bases and J by 9 bases, with 17 bases between the two germline ends. Germline CDR1 and CDR2: SGHTA and FQGNSA. The CDR3 loop reads CASSPSPRAVEQFF. Written as DNA, the CDR3 is TGTGCCAGCAGCCCAAGTCCTCGGGCGGTTGAGCAGTTCTTC.